This T cell receptor (beta chain) was identified in a study of human T cells and chemical hapten exposure listed by TCRdb under 2021. About the study as a whole: For sensitization, 2% DPC in acetone was applied to a 2 cm by 2 cm area of upper inner arm skin. Patients additionally received weekly therapeutic DPC doses to the scalp throughout the roughly 26-week study period. Roughly 30 alopecia patients gave blood for TCR sequencing at one to four time points (pre-sensitization, 2, 6 and 24 weeks). Patch testing was done on the upper back using Finn chambers containing 0.01% DPC, and results were scored after 6 days according to International Contact Dermatitis Research Group standards. Blood samples were taken from patients before sensitization (week 0) and at 2, 6 and about 24 weeks after DPC sensitization. Alopecia areata with under or over 50% scalp involvement, alopecia totalis and alopecia universalis were represented in the patient cohort, which was mostly female. Libraries were combined into a pool for sequencing, and differences in TCR yield between samples came mainly from small differences in library volumes within the pool. Peripheral blood TCR repertoire changes were tracked in vivo in alopecia patients during primary and secondary sensitization to the hapten diphenylcyclopropenone (DPC). General conclusions and limits of the study: Expanded TCRs formed significantly more large CDR3 similarity clusters than pre-sensitization or healthy control sets, consistent with antigen-driven responses. The number of PT1 expanded TCRs positively correlated with patch test score, significant at thresholds 8, 16 and 32 but not 4. Alopecia, a presumed autoimmune disease, was present in all patients, so the immune response of the patients might differ from that of healthy individuals. Repeated subsampling changed both the strength of the expansion versus patch-test correlation and the threshold at which the correlation became significant. DPC sensitization did not change the number of TCRs with a frequency above 1 in 1000, and there was no evidence of changes in global repertoire structure.

Explained via the paper, the time point label denotes: pre-sensitization, week 0. In light of the paper, this sample's treatment or condition label describes: therapeutic diphenylcyclopropenone sensitization with weekly scalp DPC. At every patch-test visit, the blood draw took place before the patch test was put on. Eligible patients were aged 18 to 70, diagnosed with alopecia, deemed suitable for DPC therapy, and excluded if pregnant. Total RNA was extracted from unfractionated whole blood that had been collected in Tempus Blood RNA tubes. Receptor amplification or capture employed RACE. Sequencing was carried out with a NextSeq 500. During library preparation, unique molecular identifiers were attached to individual cDNA molecules so that TCRs could be counted quantitatively and reproducibly. From each blood RNA sample, both TCR alpha and TCR beta chains were sequenced. As for how the authors treated the data: A median of around 96,000 TCRs per sample was observed, with a range of about 20,000 to 750,000. The Decombinator software suite was used to annotate the V, J and CDR3 of the TCR reads. To make PS versus PT1 abundance plots, every sample was subsampled to the same number of TCRs (28,000). Expanded TCRs were defined as absent before sensitization and observed at least eight times at the 2-week time point. TCRdb trimmed the raw reads at Q25, called clones with MiXCR and kept productive beta chains. Each entry is one CDR3 protein sequence, shown with its most common DNA and genes. These V and J calls originate from TCRdb's pipeline instead of the authors' own analysis. Counted in this sample were under 95,000 distinct CDR3 sequences; about 8% of them appeared once. 2% to 3% of the sample belongs to the ten largest clones.

CDR1 and CDR2 (ENHRY, SYGVKD) derive from the germline V gene. The V and J ends are trimmed by 6 bases and 3 bases, leaving 19 bases between them. The CDR3, cysteine through phenylalanine, is 16 amino acids long. Only CDR3 DNA is held: 48 bases, read in frame from base 1. In regard to this clonotype: No cognate antigen has been identified for it. Nothing much larger sits one base from this clone, and base qualities are not available.

The starting material was whole blood, obtained in connection with sensitization to the hapten diphenylcyclopropenone (DPC). The TCR sequence derives from a middle-aged man with alopecia areata. Some clones in this sample may be carry-over from other donors' samples. The sequence links TRBV10-3 to TRBJ2-3; tentative D gene TRBD1, with 6 bases matching. The sequence in DNA is TGTGCCATCAGCCCAGGGGCAAAAGATTTTACAGATACGCAGTATTTT. Protein translation: CAISPGAKDFTDTQYF.